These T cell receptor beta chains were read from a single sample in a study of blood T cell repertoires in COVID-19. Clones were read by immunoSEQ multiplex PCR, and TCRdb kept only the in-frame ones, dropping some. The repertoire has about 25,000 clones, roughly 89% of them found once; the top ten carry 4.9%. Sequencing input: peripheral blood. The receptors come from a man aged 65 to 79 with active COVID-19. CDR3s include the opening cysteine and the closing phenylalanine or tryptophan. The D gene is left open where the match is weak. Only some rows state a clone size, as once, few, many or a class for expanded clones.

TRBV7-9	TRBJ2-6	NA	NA	CASRFKQGAATGANVLTF	TGTGCCAGCAGGTTTAAGCAGGGTGCGGCTACTGGGGCCAACGTCCTGACTTTC
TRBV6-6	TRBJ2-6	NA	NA	CASREIGANVLTF	TGTGCCAGCAGGGAGATCGGGGCCAACGTCCTGACTTTC
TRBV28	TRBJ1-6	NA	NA	CASSFQGTYNSPLHF	TGTGCCAGCAGTTTTCAGGGGACCTATAATTCACCCCTCCACTTT
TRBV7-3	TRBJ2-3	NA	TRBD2	CASSSGRGGTDTQYF	TGTGCCAGCAGCTCTGGGCGGGGGGGCACAGATACGCAGTATTTT
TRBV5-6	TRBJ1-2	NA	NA	CASSLRGGYGYTF	TGTGCCAGCAGCTTGAGGGGAGGCTATGGCTACACCTTC
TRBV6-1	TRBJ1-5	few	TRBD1	CASSATGGRGNQPQHF	TGTGCCAGCAGTGCGACAGGGGGCCGGGGCAATCAGCCCCAGCATTTT
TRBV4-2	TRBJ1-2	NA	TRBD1	CASSQVGTGIGYTF	TGTGCCAGCAGCCAAGTGGGGACAGGGATAGGCTACACCTTC
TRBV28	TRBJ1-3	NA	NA	CASSTPGAEGTIYF	TGTGCCAGCAGTACGCCAGGGGCAGAAGGCACCATATATTTT
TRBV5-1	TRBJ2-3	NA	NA	CASSFKGSSTDTQYF	TGCGCCAGCAGCTTCAAGGGGTCGAGCACAGATACGCAGTATTTT
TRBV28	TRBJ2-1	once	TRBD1	CASSGTAYSYNEQFF	TGTGCCAGCAGTGGGACAGCGTATTCGTACAATGAGCAGTTCTTC
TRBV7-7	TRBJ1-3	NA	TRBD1	CASSAGQGTGDTIYF	TGTGCTAGCAGCGCCGGACAGGGGACCGGGGACACCATATATTTT
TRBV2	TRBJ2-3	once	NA	CASSPRTGTDTQYF	TGTGCCAGCAGTCCCCGGACTGGGACAGATACGCAGTATTTT
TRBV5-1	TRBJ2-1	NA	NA	CASSSGLGEQFF	TGCGCCAGCAGTTCAGGGTTAGGGGAGCAGTTCTTC
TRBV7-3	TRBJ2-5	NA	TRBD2	CASSSRREGTQYF	TGTGCCAGCAGCTCCCGACGGGAGGGGACCCAGTACTTC
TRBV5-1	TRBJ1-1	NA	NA	CASLQGFGAFF	TGCGCCAGCCTCCAGGGGTTTGGAGCTTTCTTT
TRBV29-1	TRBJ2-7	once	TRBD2	CSVEGLAGGLLFEQYF	TGCAGCGTTGAAGGGCTAGCGGGGGGGCTGTTATTCGAGCAGTACTTC
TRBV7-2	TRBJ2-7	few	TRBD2	CASSSSGLAGGEQYF	TGTGCCAGCAGCTCCTCCGGACTAGCGGGAGGGGAGCAGTACTTC
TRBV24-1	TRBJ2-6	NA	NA	CATSDPRGISGANVLTF	TGTGCCACCAGTGATCCCCGAGGCATCTCTGGGGCCAACGTCCTGACTTTC
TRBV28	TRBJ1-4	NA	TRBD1	CASSLQGGNEKLFF	TGTGCCAGCAGTCTTCAGGGGGGAAACGAAAAACTGTTTTTT
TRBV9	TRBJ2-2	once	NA	CASSPGWGPNTGELFF	TGTGCCAGCAGCCCCGGGTGGGGGCCCAACACCGGGGAGCTGTTTTTT
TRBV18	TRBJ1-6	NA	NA	CASSAWALGGHSPLHF	TGTGCCAGCTCTGCCTGGGCTTTAGGTGGGCATTCACCCCTCCACTTT
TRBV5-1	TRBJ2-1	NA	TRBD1	CASSLDWTGVYNEQFF	TGCGCCAGCAGCTTGGATTGGACAGGGGTCTACAATGAGCAGTTCTTC
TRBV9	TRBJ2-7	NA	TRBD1	CASSAQGTGGYYEQYF	TGTGCCAGCAGCGCCCAGGGGACAGGGGGTTATTACGAGCAGTACTTC
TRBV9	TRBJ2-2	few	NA	CASSFLIQVAGTGELFF	TGTGCCAGCAGCTTCCTGATACAGGTCGCCGGCACCGGGGAGCTGTTTTTT
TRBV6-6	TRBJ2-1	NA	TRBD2	CASRSTGLARHNEQFF	TGTGCCAGCAGATCCACTGGACTAGCCCGCCACAATGAGCAGTTCTTC
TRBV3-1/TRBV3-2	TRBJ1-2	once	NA	CASSLQGYQGGYTF	TGTGCCAGCAGCCTCCAAGGGTATCAGGGAGGCTACACCTTC
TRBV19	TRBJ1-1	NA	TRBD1	CASSILNRGNTEAFF	TGTGCCAGTAGTATCCTAAACAGGGGTAACACTGAAGCTTTCTTT
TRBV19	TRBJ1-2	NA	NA	CASSMGQGNYGYTF	TGTGCCAGTAGTATGGGGCAGGGTAACTATGGCTACACCTTC
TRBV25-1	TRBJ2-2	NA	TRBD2	CASSDASGANTGELFF	TGTGCCAGCAGTGACGCTAGCGGGGCGAACACCGGGGAGCTGTTTTTT
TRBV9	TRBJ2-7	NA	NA	CASSVGPEANEQYF	TGTGCCAGCAGCGTAGGCCCTGAGGCCAACGAGCAGTACTTC
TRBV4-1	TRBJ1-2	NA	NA	CASSQGPGSGYGYTF	TGCGCCAGCAGCCAAGGTCCGGGGAGCGGCTATGGCTACACCTTC
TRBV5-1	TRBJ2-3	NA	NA	CASSLWALTDTQYF	TGCGCCAGCAGCTTGTGGGCTCTCACAGATACGCAGTATTTT
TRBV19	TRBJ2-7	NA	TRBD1	CASSPTGALIIGYEQYF	TGTGCCAGTAGCCCGACAGGGGCCCTTATAATCGGCTACGAGCAGTACTTC
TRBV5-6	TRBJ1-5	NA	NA	CASRPWNGDGNQPQHF	TGTGCCAGCCGCCCTTGGAACGGGGATGGCAATCAGCCCCAGCATTTT
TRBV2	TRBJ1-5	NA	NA	CASSDVPAGRNGNQPQHF	TGTGCCAGCAGTGATGTCCCGGCAGGGCGGAACGGCAATCAGCCCCAGCATTTT
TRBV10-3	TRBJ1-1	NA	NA	CATGGQLETEAFF	TGTGCCACTGGAGGACAGCTGGAGACTGAAGCTTTCTTT
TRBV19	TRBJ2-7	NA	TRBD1	CASSIDVWTGAYEQYF	TGTGCCAGTAGTATAGACGTTTGGACAGGTGCCTACGAGCAGTACTTC
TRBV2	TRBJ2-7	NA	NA	CAAGQGREQYF	TGTGCCGCAGGGCAAGGTCGCGAGCAGTACTTC
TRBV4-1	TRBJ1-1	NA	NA	CASSQDVDRNTEAFF	TGCGCCAGCAGCCAAGATGTGGACAGGAACACTGAAGCTTTCTTT
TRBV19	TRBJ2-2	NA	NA	CASTRVNTGELFF	TGTGCCAGTACGCGGGTGAACACCGGGGAGCTGTTTTTT
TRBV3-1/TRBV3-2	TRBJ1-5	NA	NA	CASSRGGIREQPQHF	TGTGCCAGCAGCCGGGGGGGGATCCGGGAGCAGCCCCAGCATTTT
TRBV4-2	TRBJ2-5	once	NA	CASSQVSTFAGEETQYF	TGTGCCAGCAGCCAAGTTTCCACATTCGCCGGGGAAGAGACCCAGTACTTC
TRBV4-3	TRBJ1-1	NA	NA	CASSQDYVGGSTEAFF	TGCGCCAGCAGCCAAGATTACGTTGGGGGGAGCACTGAAGCTTTCTTT
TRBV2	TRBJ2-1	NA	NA	CASRREHYNEQFF	TGTGCCAGCAGGAGGGAGCACTACAATGAGCAGTTCTTC
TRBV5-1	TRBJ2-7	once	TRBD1	CASSIHGTGGDEQYF	TGCGCCAGCAGCATCCACGGGACAGGCGGTGACGAGCAGTACTTC
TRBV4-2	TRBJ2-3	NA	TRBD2	CASSQERRSGGADTQYF	TGTGCCAGCAGCCAAGAACGGCGAAGCGGGGGGGCAGATACGCAGTATTTT
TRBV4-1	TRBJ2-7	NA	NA	CASSQDVPSSYEQYF	TGCGCCAGCAGCCAAGATGTGCCTAGCTCCTACGAGCAGTACTTC
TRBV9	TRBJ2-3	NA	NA	CASSVDAGASGDTQYF	TGTGCCAGCAGCGTAGATGCGGGGGCCAGCGGAGATACGCAGTATTTT
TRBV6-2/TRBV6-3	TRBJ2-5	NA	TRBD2	CASSYSVAGGRQETQYF	TGTGCCAGCAGTTACTCCGTAGCGGGGGGGCGGCAAGAGACCCAGTACTTC
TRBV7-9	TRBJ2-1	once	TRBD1	CASARTGFFFNEQFF	TGTGCCAGCGCTAGGACAGGGTTCTTCTTCAATGAGCAGTTCTTC
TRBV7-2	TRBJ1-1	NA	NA	CASSLAGTTEAFF	TGTGCCAGCAGCTTAGCGGGCACGACTGAAGCTTTCTTT
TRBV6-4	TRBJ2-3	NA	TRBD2	CASSGLAGEDTQYF	TGTGCCAGCAGTGGGCTAGCGGGGGAAGATACGCAGTATTTT
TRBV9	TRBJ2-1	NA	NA	CASSKGLPTTNEQFF	TGTGCCAGCAGCAAAGGACTCCCCACTACCAATGAGCAGTTCTTC